Detailed here is one T cell receptor beta chain. The assay was immunoSEQ multiplex PCR, and TCRdb's table has in-frame clones only and misses some. The table has some 59,000 clones, nearly 90% seen once. These data originate in a study of T cell changes during pregnancy in multiple sclerosis. The V gene's germline CDR1 is SEHNR and CDR2 FQNEAQ (reference sequence). Trimming took 5 bases from V and 0 from J; bases not matched to a gene: 5. This CDR3 region has 17 residues. Here the sequenced sample was peripheral blood, taken in the first trimester of pregnancy. This chain uses TRBV7-9 with TRBJ2-1; 12 bases match TRBD2. This clonotype was obtained from a female donor with multiple sclerosis, enrolled in a pregnancy study. Written as DNA, the CDR3 is TGTGCCAGCAGCATAGGACTAGCGGGAATCTCCTACAATGAGCAGTTCTTC. Translated: CASSIGLAGISYNEQFF.